This TCR beta chain is drawn from a study of blood T cell repertoires in COVID-19. Per the original methods: By means of reference gene primer amplification, nucleated cell counts were estimated. Method: immunoSEQ multiplex PCR; TCRdb's copy keeps in-frame clones and lacks some. V and J calls and clone size are as listed in that table; D and trimming were resolved from the DNA. The sample includes roughly 55,000 clones, more than 75% of them seen just once. Trimming cost V 3 bases and J 5 bases; bases outside gene matches: 8. Germline lookup yields CDR1 KGHSH and CDR2 LQKENI. This CDR3 comprises 16 residues.

V is TRBV18 and J is TRBJ2-2; 8 positions agree with TRBD2. Sequenced: peripheral blood. This TCR came from a man between 60 and 75 years old with active or convalescent COVID-19. CDR3 region: CASSPLRAGETGELFF. The CDR3 DNA is TGTGCCAGCTCACCCCTTAGAGCGGGAGAAACCGGGGAGCTGTTTTTT.